This T cell receptor (beta chain) appears in the sequencing data of a study of blood T cell repertoires in COVID-19. Study at large: Material from acute and convalescent COVID-19 was sourced from the United States, Italy and Spain. Sample material is recorded as cDNA or gDNA derived from T cells, B-cell-depleted T cells, or PBMCs.

Original methodology: Reference gene primers were amplified, and this amplification served to estimate nucleated cell counts. Generated by immunoSEQ multiplex PCR, the TCRdb table keeps only in-frame clones and is missing some. That table gives V, J and clone size, and the DNA gave D and trimming. The data hold fewer than 500,000 clones, with 86% observed a single time. CDR1 MNHNS and CDR2 SASEGT come from the germline V gene. Trimming at V came to 3 bases and at J to 8 bases, leaving 12 bases not matched to a gene. CDR3 length equals 17 residues. The sample holds a few counts of this clone. Sequencing was carried out using peripheral blood. This receptor was identified in a woman aged 25 to 45 with active or convalescent COVID-19. The chain is built from TRBV6-1 and TRBJ2-1; 11 bases map to TRBD2. The CDR3 here is CASSDPSTSGIGDEQFF. DNA of the CDR3: TGTGCCAGCAGTGACCCTTCGACTAGCGGGATAGGCGATGAGCAGTTCTTC.